This TCR beta chain stems from a study of CD8 T cells in ankylosing spondylitis. TCRdb fed the 5' RACE reads into MiXCR, producing one record per CDR3 protein. The data show some 25,000 distinct CDR3 sequences, less than 3% seen once. V was shortened by 1 base and J by 5 bases, with 10 bases between the two germline ends. Germline-derived CDR1 and CDR2 are SGDLS and YYNGEE. The CDR3 extends over 14 amino acids. This clonotype occurred many times. This chain links TRBV9 with TRBJ2-1, with D perhaps matching TRBD2 (5 bases). This TCR derives from a female donor with ankylosing spondylitis or in good health (not recorded which). The sample consisted of blood, either unsorted or a sorted T cell fraction (not recorded which). For the CDR3, the DNA is TGTGCCAGCAGCGTATTGGACTTTAACAATGAGCAGTTCTTC. Protein: CASSVLDFNNEQFF.